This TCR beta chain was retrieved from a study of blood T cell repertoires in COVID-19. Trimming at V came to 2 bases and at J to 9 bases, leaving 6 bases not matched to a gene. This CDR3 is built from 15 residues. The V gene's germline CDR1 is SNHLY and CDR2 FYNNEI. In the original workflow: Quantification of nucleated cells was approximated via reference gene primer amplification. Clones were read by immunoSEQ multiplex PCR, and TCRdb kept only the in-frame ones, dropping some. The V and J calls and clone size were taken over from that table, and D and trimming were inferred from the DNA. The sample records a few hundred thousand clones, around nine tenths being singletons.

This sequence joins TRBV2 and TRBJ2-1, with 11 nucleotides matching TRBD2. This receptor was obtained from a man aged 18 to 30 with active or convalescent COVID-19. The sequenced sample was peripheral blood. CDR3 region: CASSEPTSGVGEQFF. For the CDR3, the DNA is TGTGCCAGCAGTGAACCGACTAGCGGGGTGGGTGAGCAGTTCTTC.